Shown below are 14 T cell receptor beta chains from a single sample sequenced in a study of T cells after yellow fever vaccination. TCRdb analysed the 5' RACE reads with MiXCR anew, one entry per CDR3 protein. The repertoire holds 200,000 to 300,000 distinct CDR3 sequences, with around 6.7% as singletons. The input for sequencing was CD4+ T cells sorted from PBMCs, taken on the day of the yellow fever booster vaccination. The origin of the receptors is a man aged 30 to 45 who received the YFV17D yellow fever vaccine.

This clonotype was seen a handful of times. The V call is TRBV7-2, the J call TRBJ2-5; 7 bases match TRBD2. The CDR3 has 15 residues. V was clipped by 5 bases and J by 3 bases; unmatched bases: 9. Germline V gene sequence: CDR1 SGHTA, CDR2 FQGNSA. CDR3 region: CASSRGWTSEETQYF. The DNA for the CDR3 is TGTGCCAGCAGCCGAGGGTGGACTAGTGAAGAGACCCAGTACTTC.

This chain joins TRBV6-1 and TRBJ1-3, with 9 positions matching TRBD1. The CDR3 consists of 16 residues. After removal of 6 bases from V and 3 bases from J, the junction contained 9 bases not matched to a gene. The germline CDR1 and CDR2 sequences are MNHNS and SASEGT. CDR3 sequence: CASSRGQGSYGNTIYF. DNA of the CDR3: TGTGCCAGCAGCCGCGGACAGGGGAGTTATGGAAACACCATATATTTT.

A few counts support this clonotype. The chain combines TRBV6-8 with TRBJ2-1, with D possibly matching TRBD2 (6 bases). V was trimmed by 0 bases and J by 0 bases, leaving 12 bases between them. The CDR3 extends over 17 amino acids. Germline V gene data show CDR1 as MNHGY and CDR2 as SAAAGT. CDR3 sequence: CASSYSNLGSSYNEQFF. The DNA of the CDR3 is TGTGCCAGCAGTTACTCCAACCTCGGGAGCTCCTACAATGAGCAGTTCTTC.

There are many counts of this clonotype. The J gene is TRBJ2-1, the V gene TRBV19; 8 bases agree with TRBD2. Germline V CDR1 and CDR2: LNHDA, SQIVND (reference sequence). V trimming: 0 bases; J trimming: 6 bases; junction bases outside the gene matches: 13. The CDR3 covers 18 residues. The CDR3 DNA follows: TGTGCCAGTAGTATAGATCGGGAAAGCGGGAGTATCGTCAATGAGCAGTTCTTC. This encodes CASSIDRESGSIVNEQFF.

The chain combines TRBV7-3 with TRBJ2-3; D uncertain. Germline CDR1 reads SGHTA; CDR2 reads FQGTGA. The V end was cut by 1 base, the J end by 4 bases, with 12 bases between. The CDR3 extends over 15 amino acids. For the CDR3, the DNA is TGTGCCAGCAGCTTAAACCCCCTTTCAGCAGATACGCAGTATTTT. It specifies CASSLNPLSADTQYF.

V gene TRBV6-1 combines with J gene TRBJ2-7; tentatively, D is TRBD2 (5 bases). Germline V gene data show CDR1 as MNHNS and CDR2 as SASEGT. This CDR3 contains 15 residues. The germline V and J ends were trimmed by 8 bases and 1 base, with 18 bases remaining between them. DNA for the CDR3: TGTGCCAGCGCATCTGCGGGTCGTAAGTCCTACGAGCAGTACTTC. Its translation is CASASAGRKSYEQYF.

CDR3 DNA: TGTGCCAGCTCACCGGCATCGGGGGCTAATGAGCAGTTCTTC. Translation gives CASSPASGANEQFF. The J gene is TRBJ2-1, the V gene TRBV18; D possibly uses TRBD1 or TRBD2 (6 bases each). V was pared by 3 bases and J by 7 bases, with 13 bases between. The CDR3 is made up of 14 amino acids. CDR1 is KGHSH and CDR2 is LQKENI in the germline V gene.

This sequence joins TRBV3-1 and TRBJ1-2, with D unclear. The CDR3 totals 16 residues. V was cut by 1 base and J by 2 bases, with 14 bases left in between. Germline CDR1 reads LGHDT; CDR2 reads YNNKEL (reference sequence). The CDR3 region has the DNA TGTGCCAGCAGCCAAGGGGTATTGGGTTTAAACTATGGCTACACCTTC. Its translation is CASSQGVLGLNYGYTF.

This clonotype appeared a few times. The CDR3 region has the DNA TGCGCCAGCAGCTTGGACGCGTATGGCTACACCTTC. Residues: CASSLDAYGYTF. V gene TRBV5-1 combines with J gene TRBJ1-2, with D unclear. Trimming took off 0 bases at V and 5 bases at J, with 5 bases between the two ends. This CDR3 contains 12 residues. CDR1 and CDR2 (germline): SGHRS, YFSETQ.

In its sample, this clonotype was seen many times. The CDR3 sequence: CASSTREGTGSPLHF. The CDR3 bases are TGTGCCAGCAGCACCCGGGAGGGGACGGGCTCACCCCTCCACTTT. V and J are TRBV4-2 and TRBJ1-6, with a weak D call TRBD1 (5 bases). V lost 5 bases and J 10 bases, leaving 18 bases between the germline ends. Looked up from germline, CDR1 is LGHNA and CDR2 is YNFKEQ. The CDR3 totals 15 residues.

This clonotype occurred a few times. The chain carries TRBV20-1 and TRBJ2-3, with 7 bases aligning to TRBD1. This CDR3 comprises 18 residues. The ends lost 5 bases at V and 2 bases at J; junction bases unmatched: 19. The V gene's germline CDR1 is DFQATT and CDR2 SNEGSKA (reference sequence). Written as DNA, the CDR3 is TGCAGTGCTGCAAAAGGGGGCGCCCAGCGGAGAAACACAGATACGCAGTATTTT. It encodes CSAAKGGAQRRNTDTQYF.

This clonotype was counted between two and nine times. CDR3 region: CASSLEVAADPYEQYF. The CDR3 nucleotides read TGTGCCAGCAGCTTGGAGGTGGCAGCCGACCCCTACGAGCAGTACTTC. The rearrangement joins TRBV5-6 to TRBJ2-7, with D unresolved. Germline V gene lookup returns CDR1 SGHDT and CDR2 YYEEEE. Between the trimmed V and J ends, which lost 0 bases and 2 bases, there was a span of 15 bases. This CDR3 region has 16 residues. The variable domain in full, completed from reference TRBV5-6 and TRBJ2-7, reads DAGVTQSPTHLIKTRGQQVTLRCSPKSGHDTVSWYQQALGQGPQFIFQYYEEEERQRGNFPDRFSGHQFPNYSSELNVNALLLGDSALYLCASSLEVAADPYEQYFGPGTRLTVT.

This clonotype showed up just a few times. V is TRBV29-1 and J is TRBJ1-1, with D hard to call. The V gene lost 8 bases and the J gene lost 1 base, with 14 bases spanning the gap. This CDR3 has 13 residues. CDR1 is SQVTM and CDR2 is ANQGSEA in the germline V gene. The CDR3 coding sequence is TGCAGCATCCAGGTCATGGGGAACACTGAAGCTTTCTTT. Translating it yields CSIQVMGNTEAFF.

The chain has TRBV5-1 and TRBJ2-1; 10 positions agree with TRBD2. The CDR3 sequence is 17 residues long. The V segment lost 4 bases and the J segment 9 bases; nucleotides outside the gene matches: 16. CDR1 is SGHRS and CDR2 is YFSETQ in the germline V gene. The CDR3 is CASSPGTSAILTGEQFF. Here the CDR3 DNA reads TGCGCCAGCAGCCCCGGGACTAGCGCAATCCTTACGGGTGAGCAGTTCTTC.